This entry concerns a single TCR beta chain. No cognate antigen has been identified for it. No base qualities exist here, and no much larger clone lies one base off it. The V and J ends are trimmed by 1 base and 6 bases, leaving 5 bases between them. From the cysteine up to the phenylalanine, the CDR3 has a length of 11 residues. The only DNA kept is the CDR3, 33 bases in frame from the first base. As encoded in the germline V gene (reference sequence), CDR1 is SGHNT while CDR2 is YYREEE. The entry originates in a study of shared clonotypes between healthy human individuals (dated by TCRdb to about 2020). Some background on the complete study: The cohort included three men and a couple of women between 18 and 49 years of age. For each donor, CD4 naive and CD4 memory were each given three plates, CD8 naive was given two plates, and CD8 memory was given one plate. The study deeply sequenced blood TCR repertoires of five healthy adults to estimate repertoire size and the extent of clonotype sharing between individuals. Different laboratories and diverse techniques were used to prepare libraries and sequence TCR repertoires, to increase sequencing depth and limit assay-specific biases. Per donor, leukapheresis produced somewhere between about 0.94 and 10 billion PBMCs. Broader findings and caveats from the paper: Rarefaction of sorted-subset datasets indicated incomplete sequencing despite the large sequencing depth. Approximately 5% of naive CD4, around 4% of naive CD8, about 2.5% of memory CD4, and 0.4% of memory CD8 clonotypes were shared across several donors. Compared with non-shared clonotypes, the clonotypes found in all four sorted-subset donors had higher generation probabilities. Sampling was restricted to blood, and TCR repertoires in tissues likely differ from the TCR repertoires found in blood. Because the study included a small number of donors, the genetic and exposure-history diversity represented was limited. Larger estimated clonotype richness was generally found for naive subsets than for memory subsets. Pairwise subsampling indicated that sequencing depth was expected to affect the degree of clonotype sharing among donors.

CD8 naive samples were obtained by positive selection for CCR7 among CD45RO-negative cells, yielding a CD45RA+CCR7+ population from which TemRA cells were excluded. The donors were healthy, HIV-negative adults with no recently reported acute infections or vaccinations. Only Caucasian adults living in Nashville, Tennessee, USA were represented among the donors. After blood collection by leukapheresis, PBMCs were isolated using Ficoll-Histopaque density gradient centrifugation and then cryopreserved in the vapor phase of liquid nitrogen. Purity and quantity of every magnetically sorted T cell population were checked by analytical flow cytometry. Genomic DNA was isolated from every sorted fraction and measured by UV absorbance on a Nanodrop 2000c. TCR CDR3 regions were amplified from genomic DNA by multiplex PCR using the deep immunoSEQ assay. Extracted genomic DNA from each cell subset was distributed evenly across all wells of several immunoSEQ 96-well plates, and each plate was treated as a replicate. Each replicate PCR for sorted subsets received roughly 0.2 ug genomic DNA, equal to 30,000 or so T cell genomes. Purified libraries were measured with a Qubit 3.0 fluorometer, size-checked on a Bioanalyzer 2100, and measured again with the KAPA Library Quantification kit. A separate single-read 150-cycle Illumina NextSeq 550 flow cell was used to sequence each immunoSEQ 96-well plate. As for the original processing: Because the immunoSEQ output held only junctional sequences and lacked quality scores, the filtering could not match the filtering applied to full-length reads. To assign V/J genes and CDR3, sequences were annotated against IMGT germline references using PyIR, a Python wrapper for IgBLAST v1.9. Reads were filtered out if the reads had weak V/J assignments (E-value above 1e-6), no CDR3, stop codons, out-of-frame junctions, or ambiguous translated residues. V3J clonotypes were defined as sequences sharing the same inferred V gene, J gene, and CDR3 amino acid sequence. Percentage overlap between repertoires was calculated by dividing the number of shared unique clonotypes by the size of the smaller repertoire. RTK rarefaction, the Chao1 estimator, and Recon v2.1 estimates of unobserved clonotypes were used to assess repertoire richness. For all TCRbeta clonotypes obtained by the gDNA method from a few donors, generation probabilities were computed with OLGA. As stored in TCRdb, this immuneACCESS dataset retains in-frame rearrangements with V and J assigned. A fraction of the clones does not appear; measured against another copy, unresolved V genes explain less than half of the discrepancy, and the remainder lacks a known reason. The DNA was the basis for D and trimming; V, J and clone size are from that table. The sample table lists 800,000 to 950,000 clones, about 96% of them with a count of one. The leading ten clones occupy approximately 0.2% of the sample.

Sequencing input: naive CD8+ T cells sorted from blood. The sample's cell subset or site label, decoded: CD45RA+CCR7+. The chain is encoded by TRBV5-4 joined to TRBJ2-7, with the D gene uncertain. The receptor's source is a young man in good health. The CDR3 protein is CASSLYGEQYF. The base sequence is TGTGCCAGCAGCTTGTATGGCGAGCAGTACTTC. Beyond the CDR3, the reference TRBV5-4 and TRBJ2-7 genes provide the residues; the full variable domain reads: ETGVTQSPTHLIKTRGQQVTLRCSSQSGHNTVSWYQQALGQGPQFIFQYYREEENGRGNFPPRFSGLQFPNYSSELNVNALELDDSALYLCASSLYGEQYFGPGTRLTVT.